The 3 T cell receptor beta chains below all came from one sample that was sequenced in a study of CD8+CD57+ T cells in acquired aplastic anemia. CDR3 and TCR beta VDJ profiling relied on a genomic DNA template. TCRdb passed the reads through MiXCR, listing each CDR3 protein once. The sample lists under 200,000 distinct CDR3 sequences; less than 65% were seen once. The sample was sorted CD4+, CD8+, or CD8+CD57+ T cells (not recorded which) from PBMCs. Receptors originate from a human donor with severe aplastic anemia or a healthy control (not recorded which).

Note on this clonotype: The junction does not match germline at one end; this may be a read error. The V gene is TRBV5-5, the J gene TRBJ2-3, with no clear D. The CDR3 is 11 amino acids. Per the germline V gene, CDR1 is SGHKS and CDR2 is YYEKEE (reference sequence). In DNA form, the CDR3 reads TGTGCCAGCAGCTTGGAGGTTACGCGGTATTTT. Its translation is CASSLEVTRYF.

This clonotype has more than one count but fewer than ten. The chain carries TRBV19 and TRBJ1-5; 8 bases match TRBD1. The germline V gene encodes CDR1 LNHDA and CDR2 SQIVND (reference sequence). This CDR3 has 15 amino acids. Trimming cost V 7 bases and J 2 bases; bases outside gene matches: 7. The CDR3 region has the DNA TGTGCCAGTATGGACGGACAGGGCGGCAATCAGCCCCAGCATTTT. Its translation: CASMDGQGGNQPQHF.

Only one count was recorded for this clonotype. V is TRBV2 and J is TRBJ1-1; the D is unclear. This CDR3 spans 13 amino acids. V gave up 1 base and J gave up 2 bases, with 5 bases separating them. Looked up from germline, CDR1 is SNHLY and CDR2 is FYNNEI. CDR3 DNA: TGTGCCAGCAGTGAAGGGATTAACACTGAAGCTTTCTTT. It specifies CASSEGINTEAFF.